This T cell receptor beta chain was sequenced in a study of blood T cell repertoires in COVID-19. Looking at the study overall: COVID-19 samples from acute and convalescent phases originated in the United States, Italy and Spain. The cDNA or gDNA used as material had been derived from T cells, B-cell-depleted T cells, or PBMCs.

Per the authors' pipeline: Scientists estimated how many nucleated cells there were by amplifying reference gene primers. Assay used: immunoSEQ multiplex PCR; TCRdb lists only in-frame clones, some missing. V and J calls and clone size are copied from that table; D and trimming were computed from the DNA. In the table there are 170,000 or so clones, 86% of which are singletons. The germline V and J ends were trimmed by 5 bases and 5 bases, with 21 bases remaining between them. The CDR3 sequence is 16 residues long. The germline CDR1 and CDR2 sequences are SEHNR and FQNEAQ (reference sequence). The sample consisted of peripheral blood. The chain joins TRBV7-9 to TRBJ1-1, with D maybe TRBD1 (6 bases). The receptor was derived from a man aged 45-65 years with active or convalescent COVID-19. As DNA, the CDR3 is TGTGCCAGCAGCACCCAGTACAGGGCTGTATCGACTGAAGCTTTCTTT. This translates into CASSTQYRAVSTEAFF. Together with reference TRBV7-9 and TRBJ1-1, the CDR3 gives the full variable domain: DTGVSQNPRHKITKRGQNVTFRCDPISEHNRLYWYRQTLGQGPEFLTYFQNEAQLEKSRLLSDRFSAERPKGSFSTLEIQRTEQGDSAMYLCASSTQYRAVSTEAFFGQGTRLTVV.